This TCR beta chain was profiled in a study of blood T cell repertoires in COVID-19 (dated by TCRdb to 2020 to 2022). For the wider study: Collaborator samples came from the United States, Italy and Spain and covered acute and convalescent phases of COVID-19. Samples came from the ongoing ImmuneRACE study (first 160 participants) plus 1,254 subjects from 6 global collaborators. The prospective study material was composed of cDNA or gDNA derived from T cells, B-cell-depleted T cells, or PBMCs. Sample metadata almost always included a de-identified subject ID, COVID-19 status, age in years and sex. Where available, HLA class I and class II types were taken from metadata supplied by the sample provider and were not determined by assay-based typing. Subjects who had been exposed to COVID-19, were actively infected with it, or had recovered from it provided the deeply sampled blood TCRbeta repertoires that made up the dataset. The repertoires were released in a freely available public database meant as a resource for research on the immune response to SARS-CoV-2. Study-wide findings and limitations: The quantity of clinical and demographic metadata differed by source and by participant and was supplied without curation.

A remark on this clone: This receptor's antigen is unknown. No per-base quality is available; no much larger clone lies one base away.

The immunoSEQ Assay, a bias-controlled multiplex PCR, was used to amplify TCRbeta CDR3 regions from genomic DNA. On the study's bioinformatics: The number of nucleated cells in each sample was estimated from the amplification of reference gene primers within the assay. To quantify the absolute abundance of each unique TCRbeta CDR3 rearrangement, sequence reads were collapsed and filtered. For each sample, productive Simpson clonality was calculated as the square root of Simpson's diversity index over productive rearrangements. TCRdb mirrors the immuneACCESS table, restricted to in-frame sequences. Some clones are absent from its copies; in checked studies, under half trace to an unresolved V gene, and the reason for the others is unknown. That table supplies the V and J calls and clone size; D and trimming were determined from the DNA. Across this sample there are 98,000 or so clones, with around 83% seen only once. Just over 4% of the sample is taken by the ten largest.

The CDR3 sequence holds 13 residues, the cysteine and phenylalanine included. The DNA shown is the 39-base CDR3, in frame from base 1. V was cut back by 6 bases and J by 6 bases, leaving a gap of 14 bases between them. The germline V gene encodes CDR1 MDHEN and CDR2 SYDVKM. Collaborating institutions collected whole blood in K2EDTA tubes following their own protocols. Collaborator samples were shipped for TCRbeta analysis as frozen whole blood, isolated PBMCs, or DNA extracted from either sample type. The V gene is TRBV28 and the J gene is TRBJ1-2; possibly the D gene is TRBD1, per 5 matching bases. The sequence came from a woman aged 65 to 85 with acute or convalescent COVID-19. Material: peripheral blood. The CDR3 reads as follows: CASSTAQGNGYTF. The nucleotides are TGTGCCAGCAGCACCGCCCAGGGAAATGGCTACACCTTC.